Below, 13 T cell receptor beta chains from the same sample are listed, as sequenced in a study of shared T cell receptors in the human thymus. TCRdb's copy holds only in-frame clones and misses some; the assay was immunoSEQ multiplex PCR. The table shows more than 550,000 clones, with 70% to 90% occurring only once. This sample also belongs to another study, concerning human thymus T cells.

Sequencing was carried out using thymocytes. These receptors all stem from a girl in the first two years of life with a congenital heart defect.

This clone came up once. J is TRBJ1-5 and V is TRBV28; 8 positions match TRBD1. V was pared by 10 bases and J by 6 bases, with 14 bases of the junction left unmatched. Germline values: CDR1 MDHEN, CDR2 SYDVKM. This CDR3 is built from 15 residues. The CDR3 loop is CATDGQGGTIQPQHF. Here the CDR3 DNA reads TGTGCCACCGACGGACAGGGTGGTACGATTCAGCCCCAGCATTTT.

The CDR3 coding sequence is TGTGCCAGCAGTACCCGAAGCGGGGAACCGGGCGAGCAGTACTTC. Residues: CASSTRSGEPGEQYF. V is TRBV27 and J is TRBJ2-7, with 7 bases aligning to TRBD2. V lost 5 bases and J lost 6; bases outside the gene matches: 13. Germline V gene lookup returns CDR1 MNHEY and CDR2 SMNVEV (reference sequence). This CDR3 has 15 residues.

V and J are TRBV23-1 and TRBJ2-2, with a possible D match to TRBD1 (6 bases). TRBV23-1 is flagged as an ORF with uncertain function. This CDR3 has 15 amino acids. V gave up 6 bases and J gave up 6 bases, with 17 bases separating them. CDR3 protein: CASRPDRAFPGELFF. For the CDR3, the DNA is TGCGCCAGCAGACCGGACAGAGCGTTCCCCGGGGAGCTGTTTTTT.

This chain joins TRBV4-1 and TRBJ1-4; TRBD1 agrees at 11 bases. Per germline, CDR1 MGHRA and CDR2 YSYEKL. The CDR3 sequence is 19 residues long. The V and J ends lost 0 bases and 3 bases, in that order; junction bases with no gene match: 9. CDR3 sequence reads: CASSQDLRDRGGSNEKLFF. The CDR3 region has the DNA TGCGCCAGCAGCCAAGATCTTCGGGACAGGGGGGGGTCTAATGAAAAACTGTTTTTT.

This clone was found a few times. The chain links TRBV5-1 to TRBJ2-3; D possibly corresponds to TRBD1 (6 bases). The germline V gene encodes CDR1 SGHRS and CDR2 YFSETQ. This CDR3 contains 16 residues. V was trimmed by 4 bases and J by 3 bases, leaving 18 bases between them. CDR3 sequence (DNA): TGCGCCAGCAGCCCCAGGGGAGACATTGCTACAGATACGCAGTATTTT. Translation gives CASSPRGDIATDTQYF.

The rearrangement joins TRBV7-9 to TRBJ1-1; 8 bases align to TRBD1. In germline, CDR1 is SEHNR, CDR2 FQNEAQ (reference sequence). J lost 5 bases, V lost 0 bases, and 5 bases had no gene match. This CDR3 region has 15 residues. This CDR3 is CASSLADRVGTEAFF. The CDR3 region has the DNA TGTGCCAGCAGCTTAGCGGACAGGGTTGGTACTGAAGCTTTCTTT. Full variable domain (remainder filled in from reference TRBV7-9 and TRBJ1-1): DTGVSQNPRHKITKRGQNVTFRCDPISEHNRLYWYRQTLGQGPEFLTYFQNEAQLEKSRLLSDRFSAERPKGSFSTLEIQRTEQGDSAMYLCASSLADRVGTEAFFGQGTRLTVV.

The CDR3 spells CASKPEGGGLFF. The CDR3 nucleotides read TGTGCCAGCAAACCTGAGGGGGGGGGACTGTTTTTT. The gene calls are TRBV6-1 and TRBJ1-4, with D perhaps matching TRBD1 (6 bases). There are 12 residues in the CDR3. Trimming took off 7 bases at V and 13 bases at J, with 16 bases between the two ends. The germline gives CDR1 MNHNS, CDR2 SASEGT.

The gene calls are TRBV6-5 and TRBJ1-4; no clear D gene. Deletions cut 4 bases from V and 0 bases from J, with 6 bases between. Germline CDR1 MNHEY, CDR2 SVGAGI. The CDR3 has 14 residues. In DNA form, the CDR3 reads TGTGCCAGCAGTTCACATGCAACTAATGAAAAACTGTTTTTT. Protein sequence: CASSSHATNEKLFF.

The chain couples TRBV11-2 to TRBJ1-4; D gene uncertain. Trimming took 4 bases from V and 7 from J, leaving 7 bases between them. The germline gives CDR1 SGHAT, CDR2 FQNNGV. The CDR3 is 12 residues long. DNA for the CDR3: TGTGCCAGCAGCTCTAGAATTGAAAAACTGTTTTTT. It is translated as CASSSRIEKLFF. Variable domain in full (rest from reference TRBV11-2 and TRBJ1-4): EAGVAQSPRYKIIEKRQSVAFWCNPISGHATLYWYQQILGQGPKLLIQFQNNGVVDDSQLPKDRFSAERLKGVDSTLKIQPAKLEDSAVYLCASSSRIEKLFFGSGTQLSVL.

J is TRBJ2-1 and V is TRBV5-1, with 9 bases aligning to TRBD2. V dropped 4 bases and J dropped 10; count of bases not matched to a gene: 12. This CDR3 spans 15 amino acids. CDR1 is SGHRS and CDR2 is YFSETQ in the germline V gene. The CDR3 bases are TGCGCCAGCAGCCCGGGACTAGCAATGGGGCACGAGCAGTTCTTC. Amino acids: CASSPGLAMGHEQFF.

The chain joins TRBV25-1 to TRBJ1-2; 7 nucleotides agree with TRBD1. Germline CDR1 and CDR2: MGHDK and SYGVNS. V lost 8 bases and J lost 3; bases outside the gene matches: 12. The CDR3 runs 15 residues. The CDR3 nucleotides read TGTGCCAGCTTATCCAGGACAGGAGCTTACTATGGCTACACCTTC. Its translation is CASLSRTGAYYGYTF.

The genes are TRBV6-6 and TRBJ1-2, with D possibly being TRBD1 (5 bases). Trimming cost V 0 bases and J 4 bases, with 12 bases left between them. The germline V gene has CDR1 MNHNY and CDR2 SVGAGI (reference sequence). This CDR3 spans 15 amino acids. CDR3 bases: TGTGCCAGCAGTTACTCTCCGACAGAAGTCTATGGCTACACCTTC. Translation: CASSYSPTEVYGYTF.

J is TRBJ2-3 and V is TRBV4-3, with TRBD2 identical over 10 bases. CDR3 length equals 17 residues. CDR1 LGHNA and CDR2 YSLEER come from the germline V gene. The V gene end was trimmed by 1 base and the J gene end by 5 bases; junction bases not matched to a gene: 9. CDR3 DNA: TGCGCCAGCAGCCAAGTCCCTCTAGCGGGGGAGGAAGATACGCAGTATTTT. This codes for CASSQVPLAGEEDTQYF.